This T cell receptor beta chain appears in the sequencing data of a study of cytomegalovirus exposure and HLA in healthy donors. 13 Jbeta primers and 60 Vbeta primers were used for the PCR. Generated by immunoSEQ multiplex PCR, the TCRdb table keeps only in-frame clones and is missing some. The table includes 80,000 to 100,000 clones, about four fifths detected once. Comment on this clone: Antigen: not known.

Germline CDR1 reads SGHAT; CDR2 reads FQNNGV. V gave up 0 bases and J gave up 0 bases, with 6 bases separating them. The CDR3 loop spans 14 amino acids. Study-wide results and limits: Researchers reported in a later analysis that a missense DCLRE1C variant was tied to TCR beta V- and J-gene trimming. Excluded: some indistinguishable V segments such as TRBV6-2 and TRBV6-3.

This clonotype was obtained from a man aged 25-40 years in good health and CMV-seronegative. The chain uses TRBV11-2 and TRBJ2-7, with a weak D call TRBD2 (5 bases). Input material: PBMCs. In DNA form, the CDR3 reads TGTGCCAGCAGCTTAGATAGCGCCTCCTACGAGCAGTACTTC. Its translation: CASSLDSASYEQYF.